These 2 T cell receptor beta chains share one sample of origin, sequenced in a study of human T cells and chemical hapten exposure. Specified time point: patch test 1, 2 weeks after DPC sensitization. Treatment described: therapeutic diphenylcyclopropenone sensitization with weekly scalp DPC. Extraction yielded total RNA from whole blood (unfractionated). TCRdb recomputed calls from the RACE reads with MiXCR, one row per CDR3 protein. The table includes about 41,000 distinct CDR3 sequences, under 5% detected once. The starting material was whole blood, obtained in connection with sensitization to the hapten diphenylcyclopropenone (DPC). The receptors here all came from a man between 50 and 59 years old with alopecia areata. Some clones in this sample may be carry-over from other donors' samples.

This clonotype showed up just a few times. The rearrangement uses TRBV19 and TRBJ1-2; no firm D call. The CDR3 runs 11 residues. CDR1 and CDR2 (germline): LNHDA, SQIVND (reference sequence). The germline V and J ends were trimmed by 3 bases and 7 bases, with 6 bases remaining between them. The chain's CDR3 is CASSMMGGYTF. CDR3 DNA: TGTGCCAGTAGTATGATGGGTGGCTACACCTTC.

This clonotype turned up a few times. CDR3 protein: CASSEEMGQGHEKLFF. In DNA form, the CDR3 reads TGTGCCAGCAGTGAGGAGATGGGACAGGGACATGAAAAACTGTTTTTT. The J gene is TRBJ1-4, the V gene TRBV6-1; 9 bases line up with TRBD1. The CDR3 is 16 residues long. J lost 6 bases, V lost 3 bases, and 8 bases had no gene match. Per germline, CDR1 MNHNS and CDR2 SASEGT.